This record concerns one T cell receptor beta chain sequence. Its target is unknown. The sample originates from a study of T cells in Graves' hyperthyroidism and ophthalmopathy. Study-level results: Ophthalmopathy onset followed model prediction by a median approximately 7 months. Stable hyperthyroidism and ophthalmopathy were separated using 13 V-J signatures. Peripheral blood also featured most of the thyroid clonotypes expanded above 0.001.

The study excluded patients with uncontrolled infection, other autoimmune disease, pregnancy or lactation. The CDR3 length is 13 residues. CDR1 LGHNT and CDR2 FRNRAP come from the germline V gene. It was RNA transcripts that yielded the amplified TCR beta CDR3 regions. An initial round of RT-PCR targeting the TCR CDR3 relied on the HTBI primer set. TCRdb called the multiplex PCR reads again in MiXCR, with one record for every CDR3 protein. The sample shows 450,000 to 500,000 distinct CDR3 sequences, 22% of them seen only once. This chain links TRBV12-5 with TRBJ2-3, with D hard to call. The tail of the sequence fits TRBJ1-5 better, so the J call may be wrong. Sample: blood. The sequence came from a woman between 65 and 79 years old with Graves' ophthalmopathy. CDR3 in amino acids: CASGSLLTDTQHF. The CDR3 DNA reads as TGTGCTAGTGGTTCGCTACTCACAGATACGCAGCATTTT.